This note documents a single T cell receptor (beta chain) sequence. Generated by immunoSEQ multiplex PCR, the TCRdb table keeps only in-frame clones and is missing some. Among a few hundred thousand clones listed, about four fifths were seen once. The sample originates from a study of blood T cell repertoires in COVID-19. Study overall: Nucleic acid was either cDNA or gDNA, and it came from T cells, B-cell-depleted T cells, or PBMCs.

V gave up 5 bases and J gave up 1 base, with 8 bases separating them. The CDR3 sequence is 13 residues long. The germline V gene has CDR1 SNHLY and CDR2 FYNNEI. The chain recombines TRBV2 with TRBJ1-1; D might be TRBD1 (6 bases). The origin of this receptor is a woman aged 18-30 years with acute or convalescent COVID-19. Sequencing input: peripheral blood. The chain's CDR3 is CASSPRGNTEAFF. Here the CDR3 DNA reads TGTGCCAGCAGTCCCAGGGGGAACACTGAAGCTTTCTTT.